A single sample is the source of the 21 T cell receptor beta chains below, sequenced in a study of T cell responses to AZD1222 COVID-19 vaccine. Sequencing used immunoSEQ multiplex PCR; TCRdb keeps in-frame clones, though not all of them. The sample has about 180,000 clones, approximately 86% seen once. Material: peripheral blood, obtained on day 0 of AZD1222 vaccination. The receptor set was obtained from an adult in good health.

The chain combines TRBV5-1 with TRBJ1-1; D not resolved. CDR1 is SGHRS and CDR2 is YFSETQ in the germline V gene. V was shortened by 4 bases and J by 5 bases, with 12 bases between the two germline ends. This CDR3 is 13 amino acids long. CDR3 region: CASSLTGDTEAFF. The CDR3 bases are TGCGCCAGCAGCCTGACCGGGGATACTGAAGCTTTCTTT.

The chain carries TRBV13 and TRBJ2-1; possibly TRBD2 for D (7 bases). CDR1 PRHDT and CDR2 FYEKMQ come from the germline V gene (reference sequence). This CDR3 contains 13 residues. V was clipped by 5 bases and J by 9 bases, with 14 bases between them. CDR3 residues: CASSLRGASEQFF. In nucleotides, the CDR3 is TGTGCCAGCAGCCTTCGGGGGGCGAGTGAGCAGTTCTTC.

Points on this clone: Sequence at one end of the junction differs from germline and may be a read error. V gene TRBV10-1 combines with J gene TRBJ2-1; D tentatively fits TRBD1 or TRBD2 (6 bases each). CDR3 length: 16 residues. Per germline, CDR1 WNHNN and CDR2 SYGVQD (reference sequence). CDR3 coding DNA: TGCGCCAGCAGTCCAAGAAAGGGGGGCAACCACAATGGGCAGTTCTTC. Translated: CASSPRKGGNHNGQFF.

CDR3 protein: CASSLREFAVYGYTF. The DNA for the CDR3 is TGTGCCAGCAGTTTACGGGAGTTCGCAGTTTATGGCTACACCTTC. This chain uses TRBV28 with TRBJ1-2; D call uncertain. Germline CDR1 and CDR2: MDHEN and SYDVKM. Trimming took 2 bases from V and 5 from J, leaving 15 bases between them. CDR3 length: 15 amino acids.

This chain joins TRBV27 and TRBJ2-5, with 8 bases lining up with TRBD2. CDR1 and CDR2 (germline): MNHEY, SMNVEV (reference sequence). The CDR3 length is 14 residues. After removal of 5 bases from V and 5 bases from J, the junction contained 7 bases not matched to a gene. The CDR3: CASSLSGVRETQYF. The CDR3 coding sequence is TGTGCCAGCAGTCTTAGCGGGGTACGGGAGACCCAGTACTTC.

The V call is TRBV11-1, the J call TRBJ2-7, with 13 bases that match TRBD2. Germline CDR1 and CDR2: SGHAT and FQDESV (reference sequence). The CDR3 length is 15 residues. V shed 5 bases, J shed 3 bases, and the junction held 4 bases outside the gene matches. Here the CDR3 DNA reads TGTGCCAGCAGCCGACTAGCGGGGGGAGGCTACGAGCAGTACTTC. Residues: CASSRLAGGGYEQYF.

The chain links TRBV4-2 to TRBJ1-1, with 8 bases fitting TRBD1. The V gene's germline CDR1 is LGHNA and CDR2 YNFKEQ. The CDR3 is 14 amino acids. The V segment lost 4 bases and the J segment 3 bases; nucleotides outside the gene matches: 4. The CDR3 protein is CASSRKTGDTEAFF. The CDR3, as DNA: TGTGCCAGCAGCCGGAAGACAGGGGACACTGAAGCTTTCTTT.

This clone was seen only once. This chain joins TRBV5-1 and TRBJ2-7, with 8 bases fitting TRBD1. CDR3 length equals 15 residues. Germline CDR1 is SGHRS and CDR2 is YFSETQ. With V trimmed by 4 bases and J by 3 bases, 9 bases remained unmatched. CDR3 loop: CASSRSDGTGYEQYF. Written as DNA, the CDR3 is TGCGCCAGCAGCAGGTCAGACGGGACAGGCTACGAGCAGTACTTC.

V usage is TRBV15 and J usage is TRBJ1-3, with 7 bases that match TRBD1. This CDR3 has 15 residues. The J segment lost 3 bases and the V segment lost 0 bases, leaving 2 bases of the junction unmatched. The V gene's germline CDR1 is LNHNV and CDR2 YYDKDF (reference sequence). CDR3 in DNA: TGTGCCACCAGCAGAGATTCAGGGGGTGGAAACACCATATATTTT. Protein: CATSRDSGGGNTIYF.

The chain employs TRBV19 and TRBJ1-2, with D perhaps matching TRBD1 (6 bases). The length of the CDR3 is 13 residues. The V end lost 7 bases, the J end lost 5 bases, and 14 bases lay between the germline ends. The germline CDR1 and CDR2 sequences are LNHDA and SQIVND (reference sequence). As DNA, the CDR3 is TGTGCCAGTACCCCCACGACAGGTTATGGCTACACCTTC. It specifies CASTPTTGYGYTF.

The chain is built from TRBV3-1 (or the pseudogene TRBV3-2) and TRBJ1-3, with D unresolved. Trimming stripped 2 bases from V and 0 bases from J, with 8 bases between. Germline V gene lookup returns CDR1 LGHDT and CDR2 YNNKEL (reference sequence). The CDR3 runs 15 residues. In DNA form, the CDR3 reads TGTGCCAGCAGCCAACCTACGATCTCTGGAAACACCATATATTTT. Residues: CASSQPTISGNTIYF.

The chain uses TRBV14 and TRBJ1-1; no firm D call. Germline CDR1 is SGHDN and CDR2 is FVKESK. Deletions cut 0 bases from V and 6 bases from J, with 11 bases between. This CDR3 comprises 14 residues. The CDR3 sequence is CASSQERGRSEAFF. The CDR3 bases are TGTGCCAGCAGCCAAGAACGGGGAAGGTCTGAAGCTTTCTTT.

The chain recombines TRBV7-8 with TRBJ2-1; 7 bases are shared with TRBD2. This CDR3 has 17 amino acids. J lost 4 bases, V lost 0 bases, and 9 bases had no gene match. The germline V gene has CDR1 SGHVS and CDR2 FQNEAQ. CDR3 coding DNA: TGTGCCAGCAGCTTAGCCGTGCCTGCGGGGGTGTACAATGAGCAGTTCTTC. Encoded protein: CASSLAVPAGVYNEQFF.

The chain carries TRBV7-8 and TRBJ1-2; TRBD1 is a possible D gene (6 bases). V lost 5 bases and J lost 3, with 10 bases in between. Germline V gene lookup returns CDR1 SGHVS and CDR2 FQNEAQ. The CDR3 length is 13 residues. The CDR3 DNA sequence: TGTGCCAGCAGCCTAGGACAGTACTATGGCTACACCTTC. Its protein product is CASSLGQYYGYTF.

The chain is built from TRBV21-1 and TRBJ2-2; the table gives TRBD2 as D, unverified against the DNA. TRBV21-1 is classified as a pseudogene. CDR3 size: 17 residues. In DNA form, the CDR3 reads TGTGCCAGCAGCAAAGATCCCGGGGGTTTAGAAACCGGGGAGCTGTTTTTT. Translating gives CASSKDPGGLETGELFF.

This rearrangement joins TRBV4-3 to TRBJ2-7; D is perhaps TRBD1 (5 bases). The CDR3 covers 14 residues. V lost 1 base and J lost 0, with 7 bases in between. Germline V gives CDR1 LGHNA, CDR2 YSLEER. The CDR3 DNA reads TGCGCCAGCAGCCAAGGCCAGGGCTCCTACGAGCAGTACTTC. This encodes CASSQGQGSYEQYF.

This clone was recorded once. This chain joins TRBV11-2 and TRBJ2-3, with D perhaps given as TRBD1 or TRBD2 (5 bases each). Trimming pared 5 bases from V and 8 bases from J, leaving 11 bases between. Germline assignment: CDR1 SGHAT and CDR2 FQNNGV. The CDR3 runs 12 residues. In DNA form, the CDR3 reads TGTGCCAGCAGCCTCCGGGACCGTACGCAGTATTTT. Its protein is CASSLRDRTQYF.

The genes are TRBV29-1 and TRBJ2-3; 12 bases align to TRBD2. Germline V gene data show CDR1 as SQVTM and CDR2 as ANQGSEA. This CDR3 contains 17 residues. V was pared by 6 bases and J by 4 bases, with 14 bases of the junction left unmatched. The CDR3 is CSVFPASGGAEADTQYF. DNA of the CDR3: TGCAGCGTCTTCCCGGCTAGCGGGGGGGCCGAGGCAGATACGCAGTATTTT.

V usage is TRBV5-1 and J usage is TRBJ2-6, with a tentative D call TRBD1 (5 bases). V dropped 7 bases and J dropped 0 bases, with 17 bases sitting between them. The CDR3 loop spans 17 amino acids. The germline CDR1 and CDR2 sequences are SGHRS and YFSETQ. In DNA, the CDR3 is TGCGCCAGCCACAAAGGGGATTGGGGCTCTGGGGCCAACGTCCTGACTTTC. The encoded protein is CASHKGDWGSGANVLTF. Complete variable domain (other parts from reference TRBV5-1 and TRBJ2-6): KAGVTQTPRYLIKTRGQQVTLSCSPISGHRSVSWYQQTPGQGLQFLFEYFSETQRNKGNFPGRFSGRQFSNSRSEMNVSTLELGDSALYLCASHKGDWGSGANVLTFGAGSRLTVL.

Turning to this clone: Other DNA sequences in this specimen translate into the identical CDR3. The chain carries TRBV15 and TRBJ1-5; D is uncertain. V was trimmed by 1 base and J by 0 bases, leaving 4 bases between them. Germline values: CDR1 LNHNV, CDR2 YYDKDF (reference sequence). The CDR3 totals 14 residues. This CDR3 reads CATSRGNSNQPQHF. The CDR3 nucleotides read TGTGCCACCAGCAGAGGTAATAGCAATCAGCCCCAGCATTTT.

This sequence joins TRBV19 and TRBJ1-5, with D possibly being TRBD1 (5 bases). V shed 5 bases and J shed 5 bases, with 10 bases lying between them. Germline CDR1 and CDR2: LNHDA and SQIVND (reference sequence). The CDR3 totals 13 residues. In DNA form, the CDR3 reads TGTGCCAGTAGTGGTCAGGGTTATCAGCCCCAGCATTTT. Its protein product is CASSGQGYQPQHF.